This passage covers 20 T cell receptor beta chains from one sample sequenced in a study of post-analysis software for immune sequencing data. Antigen specificity for these receptors is unknown. Study-wide results and caveats: TRBV5-6, TRBV5-1 and TRBV20-1 were among 4 or 5 TRBV segments more frequent in patients than controls.

Built from TCR beta cDNA, the libraries had unique molecular identifiers in them. TCRdb reprocessed the PCR reads with MiXCR, giving one entry per CDR3 protein. Of hundreds of thousands of distinct CDR3 sequences in the sample, 40% to 55% were seen once. Input material: blood. These receptors were collected from a girl aged 10 to 17 with multiple sclerosis.

The table lists this clonotype with a few counts. V gene TRBV28 combines with J gene TRBJ2-7; a weak D match, TRBD1 (6 bases). V shed 7 bases and J shed 2 bases, with 21 bases lying between them. The germline V gene has CDR1 MDHEN and CDR2 SYDVKM. This CDR3 region has 16 residues. The CDR3 loop is CASKEQGVASPYEQYF. DNA of the CDR3: TGTGCCAGCAAGGAACAGGGTGTCGCCTCTCCCTACGAGCAGTACTTC.

This chain uses TRBV4-1 with TRBJ2-7, with D possibly matching TRBD2 (5 bases). The ends were cut back, 1 base at V and 3 bases at J, with 19 bases in the middle. The germline gives CDR1 MGHRA, CDR2 YSYEKL. The CDR3 length is 17 residues. Written as DNA, the CDR3 is TGCGCCAGCAGCCAAGGAGGTCGGGGAGTCACCATCTACGAGCAGTACTTC. Its protein product is CASSQGGRGVTIYEQYF.

V is TRBV20-1 and J is TRBJ2-7, with 10 bases that match TRBD2. J lost 3 bases, V lost 3 bases, and 5 bases had no gene match. The CDR3 is made up of 14 amino acids. Germline V gene data show CDR1 as DFQATT and CDR2 as SNEGSKA (reference sequence). CDR3 sequence: CSARGTSAFYEQYF. The CDR3 nucleotides read TGCAGTGCTAGGGGGACTAGCGCCTTCTACGAGCAGTACTTC.

This chain uses TRBV18 with TRBJ1-2; no reliable D call. Trimming removed 0 bases from V and 5 bases from J, with 13 bases in between. The CDR3 spans 15 residues. Per germline, CDR1 KGHSH and CDR2 LQKENI. The CDR3 nucleotides read TGTGCCAGCTCACCACCGGGAGGGCGCGGGTATGGCTACACCTTC. It yields the protein CASSPPGGRGYGYTF.

The chain joins TRBV20-1 to TRBJ2-1; possibly TRBD1 or TRBD2 for D (6 bases each). The CDR3 extends over 15 amino acids. Germline V lookup: CDR1 DFQATT, CDR2 SNEGSKA (reference sequence). Trimming removed 0 bases at V and 5 bases at J, with 14 bases between. CDR3 protein: CSARDWGDTNNEQFF. CDR3 in DNA: TGCAGTGCTAGAGATTGGGGGGACACCAACAATGAGCAGTTCTTC.

The chain uses TRBV10-3 and TRBJ2-5; weak D call: TRBD2 (7 bases). The CDR3 is 14 amino acids. CDR1 and CDR2 (germline): ENHRY, SYGVKD. Deletions cut 4 bases from V and 7 bases from J, with 16 bases between. The CDR3 DNA follows: TGTGCCATCAGTGGGGACCGGGGGGCAGGGACCCAGTACTTC. Translation gives CAISGDRGAGTQYF.

The chain employs TRBV6-5 and TRBJ2-1, with 9 nucleotides matching TRBD2. J lost 4 bases, V lost 6 bases, and 7 bases had no gene match. This CDR3 is 15 amino acids long. The germline CDR1 and CDR2 sequences are MNHEY and SVGAGI. The CDR3 region is CASSFTSGLYNEQFF. The CDR3 DNA reads TGTGCCAGCAGCTTTACTAGCGGGCTGTACAATGAGCAGTTCTTC.

This chain uses TRBV7-8 with TRBJ2-2; TRBD2 might be the D (6 bases). Trimming took off 4 bases at V and 2 bases at J, with 14 bases between the two ends. Germline lookup yields CDR1 SGHVS and CDR2 FQNEAQ. This CDR3 is built from 16 residues. DNA of the CDR3: TGTGCCAGCAGCTCCATTAGCGGAGAAAACACCGGGGAGCTGTTTTTT. Translating gives CASSSISGENTGELFF.

Only one count was recorded for this clonotype. The V call is TRBV29-1, the J call TRBJ2-4; D may be TRBD2 (5 bases). Deletions cut 3 bases from V and 4 bases from J, with 16 bases between. The CDR3 has 15 amino acids. From germline, CDR1 is SQVTM and CDR2 ANQGSEA. The CDR3 DNA reads as TGCAGCGTTGAGTGTGCGGGCCACCTAAAAAACATTCAGTACTTC. Its protein is CSVECAGHLKNIQYF.

The rearrangement links TRBV2 to TRBJ2-3, with D uncertain. CDR1 and CDR2 from the germline V gene are SNHLY and FYNNEI. This CDR3 spans 13 amino acids. The V gene lost 4 bases and the J gene lost 4 bases, with 9 bases spanning the gap. Here the CDR3 reads CASSAGNADTQYF. The CDR3 bases are TGTGCCAGCAGTGCCGGTAATGCAGATACGCAGTATTTT.

This chain uses TRBV15 with TRBJ2-7, with D possibly matching TRBD2 (6 bases). The CDR3 length is 14 residues. V shed 3 bases and J shed 12 bases, with 21 bases lying between them. Germline-derived CDR1 and CDR2 are LNHNV and YYDKDF (reference sequence). CDR3 in DNA: TGTGCCACCAGCAGCCCCGGGGGTAGCGGCCTTTGGTACTTC. As protein: CATSSPGGSGLWYF.

This chain connects TRBV7-9 to TRBJ1-4; D is undetermined. The V gene lost 5 bases and the J gene lost 7 bases, with 14 bases spanning the gap. CDR1 SEHNR and CDR2 FQNEAQ come from the germline V gene (reference sequence). The CDR3 runs 14 residues. In nucleotides, the CDR3 is TGTGCCAGCAGCCTCTCTGGGTGCTCTGAAAAACTGTTTTTT. This gives the protein CASSLSGCSEKLFF.

On this clonotype: A single base separates this from a much larger clone, so it may be a read error. The CDR3 protein is CATQAGALTVYVQYF. CDR3 nucleotides: TGTGCCACACAAGCGGGGGCTTTAACGGTCTACGTGCAGTACTTC. The chain uses TRBV10-3 and TRBJ2-7; 8 bases map to TRBD2. CDR1 is ENHRY, CDR2 SYGVKD, per germline. The length of the CDR3 is 15 residues.

The rearrangement links TRBV7-3 to TRBJ2-1; perhaps TRBD1 as D (6 bases). The CDR3 totals 14 residues. Trimming removed 5 bases at V and 8 bases at J, with 16 bases between. Germline V gene data show CDR1 as SGHTA and CDR2 as FQGTGA. The CDR3 DNA sequence: TGTGCCAGCAGCCCCTCCGTGGGGGCCCATGAGCAGTTCTTC. Translation gives CASSPSVGAHEQFF.

In its sample, this clonotype was seen a few times. J is TRBJ2-3 and V is TRBV25-1, with D maybe TRBD2 (9 bases). Trimming stripped 2 bases from V and 7 bases from J, with 19 bases between. The CDR3 contains 16 residues. Germline lookup yields CDR1 MGHDK and CDR2 SYGVNS. In DNA form, the CDR3 reads TGTGCCAGCAGTGAACAGGGGGCGGGAGGGTTGAATACGCAGTATTTT. As protein: CASSEQGAGGLNTQYF. Full variable domain (missing parts from reference TRBV25-1 and TRBJ2-3): EADIYQTPRYLVIGTGKKITLECSQTMGHDKMYWYQQDPGMELHLIHYSYGVNSTEKGDLSSESTVSRIRTEHFPLTLESARPSHTSQYLCASSEQGAGGLNTQYFGPGTRLTVL.

This clonotype was observed a few times. J is TRBJ2-3 and V is TRBV6-2 or TRBV6-3; 8 bases map to TRBD2. The V gene's germline CDR1 is MNHEY and CDR2 SVGEGT. J lost 4 bases, V lost 8 bases, and 11 bases had no gene match. This CDR3 has 15 residues. CDR3 coding DNA: TGTGCCAGCGCCGGGAGGGCCCGAGGTTCAGATACGCAGTATTTT. Its protein is CASAGRARGSDTQYF.

The chain uses TRBV5-1 and TRBJ2-5; TRBD2 agrees at 10 bases. The DNA end favors TRBJ2-7, so the J call may be wrong. Germline loops: CDR1 SGHRS, CDR2 YFSETQ. The length of the CDR3 is 17 residues. The CDR3 protein is CASSLGAWTSGNYEQYF. The CDR3 region has the DNA TGCGCCAGCAGCTTGGGTGCGTGGACTAGCGGTAACTACGAGCAGTACTTC.

This clonotype was detected a few times. The chain combines TRBV24-1 with TRBJ2-1; D is unclear. The CDR3 runs 13 residues. Germline CDR1 and CDR2: KGHDR and SFDVKD. V lost 6 bases to trimming and J lost 6 bases, with 11 bases between them. The CDR3 region is CATSLAPGNEQFF. CDR3 coding DNA: TGTGCCACCAGTCTGGCCCCGGGCAATGAGCAGTTCTTC.

This clonotype has more than one count but fewer than ten. This chain connects TRBV7-2 to TRBJ2-7, with D perhaps TRBD2 (7 bases). This CDR3 has 15 residues. The V gene's germline CDR1 is SGHTA and CDR2 FQGNSA. Trimming took off 5 bases at V and 0 bases at J, with 14 bases between the two ends. The CDR3 DNA follows: TGTGCCAGCAGCCGAGGGGGGGGATACTCCTACGAGCAGTACTTC. It specifies CASSRGGGYSYEQYF.

The CDR3 is CASSRQGGAYEQFF. The CDR3 DNA is TGTGCCAGCAGCCGCCAGGGGGGCGCGTATGAGCAGTTCTTC. The chain recombines TRBV3-1 with TRBJ2-1; the D gene is possibly TRBD1 (7 bases). Germline CDR1 and CDR2: LGHDT and YNNKEL (reference sequence). CDR3 length equals 14 residues. Trimming took 4 bases from V and 8 from J, leaving 15 bases between them.